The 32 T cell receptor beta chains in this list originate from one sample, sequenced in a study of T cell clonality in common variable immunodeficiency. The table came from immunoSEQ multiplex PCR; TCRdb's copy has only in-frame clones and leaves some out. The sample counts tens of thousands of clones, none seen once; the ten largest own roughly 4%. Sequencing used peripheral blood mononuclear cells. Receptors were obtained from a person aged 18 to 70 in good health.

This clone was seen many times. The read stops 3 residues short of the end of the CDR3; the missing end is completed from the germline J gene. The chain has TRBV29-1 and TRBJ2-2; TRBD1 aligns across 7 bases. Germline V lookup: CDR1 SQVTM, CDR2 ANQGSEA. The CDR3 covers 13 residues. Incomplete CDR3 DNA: TGCAGCGTTGAGACAGGGTTAGATGAAAAG. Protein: CSVETGLDEK. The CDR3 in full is CSVETGLDEKLFF.

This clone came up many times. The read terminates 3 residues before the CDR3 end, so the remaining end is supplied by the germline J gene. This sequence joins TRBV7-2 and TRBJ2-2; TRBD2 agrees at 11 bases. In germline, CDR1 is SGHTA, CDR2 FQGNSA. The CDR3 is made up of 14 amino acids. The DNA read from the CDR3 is TGTGCCAGCAGCCTCGGGACTAGCGGCTTCGAG. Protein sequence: CASSLGTSGFE. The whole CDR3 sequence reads CASSLGTSGFELFF. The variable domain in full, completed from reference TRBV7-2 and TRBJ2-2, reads GAGVSQSPSNKVTEKGKDVELRCDPISGHTALYWYRQSLGQGLEFLIYFQGNSAPDKSGLPSDRFSAERTGGSVSTLTIQRTQQEDSAVYLCASSLGTSGFELFFGEGSRLTVL.

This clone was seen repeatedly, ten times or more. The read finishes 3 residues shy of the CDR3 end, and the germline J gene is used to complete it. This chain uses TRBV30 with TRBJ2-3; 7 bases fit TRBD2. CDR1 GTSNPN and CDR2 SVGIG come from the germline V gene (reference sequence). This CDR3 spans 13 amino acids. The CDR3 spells CAWSSGMGKTQYF. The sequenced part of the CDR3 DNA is TGTGCCTGGAGTAGCGGGATGGGGAAGACG.

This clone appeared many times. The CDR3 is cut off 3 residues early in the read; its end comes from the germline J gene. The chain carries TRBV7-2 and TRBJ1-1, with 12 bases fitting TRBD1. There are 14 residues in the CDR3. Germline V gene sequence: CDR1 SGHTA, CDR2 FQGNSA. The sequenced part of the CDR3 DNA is TGTGCCAGCAGCTTAGTACCGGGACAGGGGGCA. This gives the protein CASSLVPGQGA. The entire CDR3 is CASSLVPGQGAAFF.

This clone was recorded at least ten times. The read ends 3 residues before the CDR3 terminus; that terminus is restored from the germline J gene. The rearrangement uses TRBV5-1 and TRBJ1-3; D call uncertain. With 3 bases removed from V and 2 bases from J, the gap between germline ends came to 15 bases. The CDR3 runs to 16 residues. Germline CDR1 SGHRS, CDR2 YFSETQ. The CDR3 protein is CASSSVLGFTGNTIYF. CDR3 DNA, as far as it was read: TGCGCCAGCAGCTCAGTGCTGGGCTTTACTGGAAACACC.

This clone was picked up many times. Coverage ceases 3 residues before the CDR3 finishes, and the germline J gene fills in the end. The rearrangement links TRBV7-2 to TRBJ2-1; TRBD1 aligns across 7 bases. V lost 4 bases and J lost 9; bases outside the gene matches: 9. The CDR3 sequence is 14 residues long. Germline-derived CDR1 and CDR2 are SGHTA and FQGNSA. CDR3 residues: CASSSQTGIGEQFF. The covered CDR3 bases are TGTGCCAGCAGCTCGCAGACAGGGATCGGTGAG.

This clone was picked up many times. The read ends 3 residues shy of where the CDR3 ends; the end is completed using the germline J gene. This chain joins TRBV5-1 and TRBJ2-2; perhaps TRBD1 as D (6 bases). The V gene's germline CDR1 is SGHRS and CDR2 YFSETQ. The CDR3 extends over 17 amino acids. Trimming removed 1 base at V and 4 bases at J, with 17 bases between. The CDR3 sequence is CASSLSAGVPGTGELFF. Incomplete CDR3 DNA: TGCGCCAGCAGCTTGTCGGCAGGGGTGCCCGGCACCGGGGAG.

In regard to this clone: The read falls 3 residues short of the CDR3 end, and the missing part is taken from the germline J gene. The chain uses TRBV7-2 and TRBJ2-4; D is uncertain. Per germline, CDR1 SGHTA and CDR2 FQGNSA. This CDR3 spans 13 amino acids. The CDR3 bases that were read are TGTGCCAGCAGCCTAACAGCTATCTATGGT. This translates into CASSLTAIYG. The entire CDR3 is CASSLTAIYGQYF.

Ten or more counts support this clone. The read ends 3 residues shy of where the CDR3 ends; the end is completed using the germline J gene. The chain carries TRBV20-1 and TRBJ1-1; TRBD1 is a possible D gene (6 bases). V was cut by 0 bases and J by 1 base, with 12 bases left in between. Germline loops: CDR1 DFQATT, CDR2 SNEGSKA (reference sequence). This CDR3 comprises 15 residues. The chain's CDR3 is CSARDLNRANTEAFF. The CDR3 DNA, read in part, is TGCAGTGCTAGAGATCTGAACAGGGCGAACACTGAA.

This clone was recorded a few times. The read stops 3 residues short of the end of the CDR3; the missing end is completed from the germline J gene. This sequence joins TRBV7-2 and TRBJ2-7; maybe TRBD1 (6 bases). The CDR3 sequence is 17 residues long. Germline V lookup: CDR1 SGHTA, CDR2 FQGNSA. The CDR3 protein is CASRLAKGDANSYEQYF. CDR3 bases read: TGTGCAAGTCGCTTAGCGAAGGGGGATGCGAACTCCTACGAG.

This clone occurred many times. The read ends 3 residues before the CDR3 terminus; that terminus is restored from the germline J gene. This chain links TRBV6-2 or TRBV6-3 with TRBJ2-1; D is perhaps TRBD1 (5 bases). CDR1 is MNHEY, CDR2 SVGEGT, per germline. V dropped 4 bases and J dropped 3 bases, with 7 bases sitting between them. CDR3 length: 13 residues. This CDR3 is CASSSTGYNEQFF. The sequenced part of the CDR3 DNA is TGTGCCAGCAGTTCCACAGGCTACAATGAG.

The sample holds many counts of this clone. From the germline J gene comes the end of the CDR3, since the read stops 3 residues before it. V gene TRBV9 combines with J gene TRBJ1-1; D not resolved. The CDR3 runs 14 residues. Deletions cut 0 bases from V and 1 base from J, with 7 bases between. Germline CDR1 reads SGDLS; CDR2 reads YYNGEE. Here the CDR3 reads CASSVAGQNTEAFF. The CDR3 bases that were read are TGTGCCAGCAGCGTAGCTGGGCAGAACACTGAA.

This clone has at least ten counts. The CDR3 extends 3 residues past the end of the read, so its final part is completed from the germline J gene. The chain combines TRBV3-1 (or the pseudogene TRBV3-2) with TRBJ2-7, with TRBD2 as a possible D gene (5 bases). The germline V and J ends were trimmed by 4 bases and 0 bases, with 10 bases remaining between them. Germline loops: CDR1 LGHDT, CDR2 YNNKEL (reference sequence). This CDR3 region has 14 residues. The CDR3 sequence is CASSRPGSSYEQYF. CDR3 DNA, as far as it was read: TGTGCCAGCAGCCGCCCGGGGAGCTCCTACGAG.

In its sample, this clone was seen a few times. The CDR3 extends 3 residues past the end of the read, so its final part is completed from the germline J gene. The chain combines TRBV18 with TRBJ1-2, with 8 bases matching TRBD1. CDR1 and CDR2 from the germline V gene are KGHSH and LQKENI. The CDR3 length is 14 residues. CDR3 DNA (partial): TGTGCCAGCTCCCCGGACAGGGACTCAGATACC. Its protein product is CASSPDRDSDT. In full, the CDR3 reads CASSPDRDSDTYTF.

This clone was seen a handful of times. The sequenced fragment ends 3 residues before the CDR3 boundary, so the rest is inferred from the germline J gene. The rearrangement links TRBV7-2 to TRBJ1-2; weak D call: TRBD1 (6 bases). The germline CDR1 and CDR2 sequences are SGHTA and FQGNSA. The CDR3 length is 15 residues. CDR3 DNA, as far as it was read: TGTGCCAGCAGCTTACAAAGCGGGGGGGCCATTGAC. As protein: CASSLQSGGAID. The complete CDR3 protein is CASSLQSGGAIDYTF. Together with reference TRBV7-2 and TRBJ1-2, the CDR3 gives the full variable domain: GAGVSQSPSNKVTEKGKDVELRCDPISGHTALYWYRQSLGQGLEFLIYFQGNSAPDKSGLPSDRFSAERTGGSVSTLTIQRTQQEDSAVYLCASSLQSGGAIDYTFGSGTRLTVV.

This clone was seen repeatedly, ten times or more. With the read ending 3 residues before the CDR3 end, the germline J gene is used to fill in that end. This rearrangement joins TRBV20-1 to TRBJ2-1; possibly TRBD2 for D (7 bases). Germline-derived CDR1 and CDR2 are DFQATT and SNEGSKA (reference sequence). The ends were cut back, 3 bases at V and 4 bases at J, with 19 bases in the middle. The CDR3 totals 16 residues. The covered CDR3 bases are TGCAGTGCTAGTAAGGGGGGGGCCCCTTTTTACAATGAG. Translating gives CSASKGGAPFYNE. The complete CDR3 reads CSASKGGAPFYNEQFF.

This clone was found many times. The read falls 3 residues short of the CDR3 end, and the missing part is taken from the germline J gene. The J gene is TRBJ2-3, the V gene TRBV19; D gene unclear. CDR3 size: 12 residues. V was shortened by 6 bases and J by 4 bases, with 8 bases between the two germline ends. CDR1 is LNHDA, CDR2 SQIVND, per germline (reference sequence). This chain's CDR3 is CASSQLSDTQYF. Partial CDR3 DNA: TGTGCCAGTAGCCAACTCTCAGATACG.

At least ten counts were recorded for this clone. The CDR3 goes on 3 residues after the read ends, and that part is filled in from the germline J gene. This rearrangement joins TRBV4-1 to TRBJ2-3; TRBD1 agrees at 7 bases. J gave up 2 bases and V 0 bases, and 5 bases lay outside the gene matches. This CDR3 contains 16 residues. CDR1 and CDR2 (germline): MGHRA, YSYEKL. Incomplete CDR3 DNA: TGCGCCAGCAGCCAAGATTTACAGGGGTACACAGATACG. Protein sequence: CASSQDLQGYTDT. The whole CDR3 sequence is CASSQDLQGYTDTQYF.

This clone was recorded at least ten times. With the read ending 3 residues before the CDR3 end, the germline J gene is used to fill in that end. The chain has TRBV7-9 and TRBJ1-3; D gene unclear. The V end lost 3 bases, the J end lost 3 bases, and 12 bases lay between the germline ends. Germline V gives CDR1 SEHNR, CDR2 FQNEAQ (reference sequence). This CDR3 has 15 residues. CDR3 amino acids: CASSFKIRLGNTIYF. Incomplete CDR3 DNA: TGTGCCAGCAGCTTCAAAATCCGACTTGGAAACACC.

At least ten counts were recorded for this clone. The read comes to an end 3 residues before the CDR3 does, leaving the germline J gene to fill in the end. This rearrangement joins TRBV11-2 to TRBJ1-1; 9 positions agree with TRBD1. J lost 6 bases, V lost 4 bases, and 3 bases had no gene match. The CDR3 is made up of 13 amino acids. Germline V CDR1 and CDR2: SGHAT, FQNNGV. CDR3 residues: CASSSQGASEAFF. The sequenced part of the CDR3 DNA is TGTGCCAGCAGCTCACAGGGGGCTTCTGAA.

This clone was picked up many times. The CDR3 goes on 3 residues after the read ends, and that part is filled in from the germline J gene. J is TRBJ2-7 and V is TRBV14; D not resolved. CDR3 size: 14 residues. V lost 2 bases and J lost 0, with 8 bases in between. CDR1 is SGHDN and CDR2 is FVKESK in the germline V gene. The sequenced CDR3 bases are TGTGCCAGCAGCCAAAGCGTATTCTCCTACGAG. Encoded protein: CASSQSVFSYE. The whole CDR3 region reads CASSQSVFSYEQYF.

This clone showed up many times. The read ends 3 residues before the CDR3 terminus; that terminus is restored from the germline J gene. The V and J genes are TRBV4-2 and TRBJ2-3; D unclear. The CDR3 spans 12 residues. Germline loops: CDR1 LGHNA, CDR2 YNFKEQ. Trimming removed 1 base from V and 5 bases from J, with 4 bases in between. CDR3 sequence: CASSQVLDTQYF. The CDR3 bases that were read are TGTGCCAGCAGCCAAGTATTAGATACG.

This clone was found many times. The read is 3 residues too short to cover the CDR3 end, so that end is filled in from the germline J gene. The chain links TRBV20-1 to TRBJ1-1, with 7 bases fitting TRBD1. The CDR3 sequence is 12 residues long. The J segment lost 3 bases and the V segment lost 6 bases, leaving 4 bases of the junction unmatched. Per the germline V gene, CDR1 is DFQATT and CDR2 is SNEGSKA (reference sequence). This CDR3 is CSAKDRDTEAFF. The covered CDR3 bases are TGCAGTGCCAAAGACAGGGACACTGAA.

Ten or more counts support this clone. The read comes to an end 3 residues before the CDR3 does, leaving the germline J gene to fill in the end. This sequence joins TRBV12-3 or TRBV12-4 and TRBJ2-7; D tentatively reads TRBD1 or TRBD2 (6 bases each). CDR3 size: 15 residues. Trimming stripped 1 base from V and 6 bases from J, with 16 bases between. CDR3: CASSLVSGEVVEQYF. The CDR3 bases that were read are TGTGCCAGCAGTTTAGTGTCAGGGGAGGTGGTCGAG.

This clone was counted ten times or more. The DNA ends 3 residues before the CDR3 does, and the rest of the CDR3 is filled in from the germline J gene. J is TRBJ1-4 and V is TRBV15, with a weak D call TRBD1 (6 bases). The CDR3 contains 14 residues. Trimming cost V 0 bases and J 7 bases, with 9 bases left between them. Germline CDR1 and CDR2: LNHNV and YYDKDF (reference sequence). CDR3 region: CATSRDRGGEKLFF. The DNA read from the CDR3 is TGTGCCACCAGCAGAGACAGGGGTGGTGAAAAA. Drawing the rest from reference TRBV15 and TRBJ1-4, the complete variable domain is DAMVIQNPRYQVTQFGKPVTLSCSQTLNHNVMYWYQQKSSQAPKLLFHYYDKDFNNEADTPDNFQSRRPNTSFCFLDIRSPGLGDTAMYLCATSRDRGGEKLFFGSGTQLSVL.

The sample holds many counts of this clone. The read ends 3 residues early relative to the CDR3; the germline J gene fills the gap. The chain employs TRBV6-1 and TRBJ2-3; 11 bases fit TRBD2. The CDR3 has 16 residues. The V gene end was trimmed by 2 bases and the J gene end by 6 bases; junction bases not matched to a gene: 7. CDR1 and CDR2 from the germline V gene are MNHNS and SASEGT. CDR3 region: CASSERVAGGGDTQYF. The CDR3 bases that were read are TGTGCCAGCAGTGAACGAGTAGCGGGAGGGGGGGATACG.

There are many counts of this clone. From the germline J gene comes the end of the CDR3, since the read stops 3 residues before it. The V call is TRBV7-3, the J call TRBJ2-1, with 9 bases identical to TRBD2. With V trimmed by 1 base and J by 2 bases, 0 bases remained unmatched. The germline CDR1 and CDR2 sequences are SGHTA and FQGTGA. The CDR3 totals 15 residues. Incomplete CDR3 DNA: TGTGCCAGCAGCTTAAGCGGGGGGGCCTACAATGAG. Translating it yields CASSLSGGAYNE. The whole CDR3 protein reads CASSLSGGAYNEQFF.

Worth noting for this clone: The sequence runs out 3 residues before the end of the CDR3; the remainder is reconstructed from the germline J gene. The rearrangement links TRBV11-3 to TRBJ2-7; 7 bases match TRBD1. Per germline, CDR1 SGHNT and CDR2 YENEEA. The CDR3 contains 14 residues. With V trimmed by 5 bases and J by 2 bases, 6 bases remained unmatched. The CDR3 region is CASSPWDRPYEQYF. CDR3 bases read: TGTGCCAGCAGCCCCTGGGACAGACCCTACGAG.

CDR3 protein: CASTSNNEQFF. The DNA read from the CDR3 is TGTGCCAGCACATCTAACAATGAG. This chain joins TRBV2 and TRBJ2-1; D remains unclear. From the germline J gene comes the end of the CDR3, since the read stops 3 residues before it. V was cut by 7 bases and J by 5 bases, with 6 bases left in between. CDR3 length: 11 amino acids. The germline gives CDR1 SNHLY, CDR2 FYNNEI.

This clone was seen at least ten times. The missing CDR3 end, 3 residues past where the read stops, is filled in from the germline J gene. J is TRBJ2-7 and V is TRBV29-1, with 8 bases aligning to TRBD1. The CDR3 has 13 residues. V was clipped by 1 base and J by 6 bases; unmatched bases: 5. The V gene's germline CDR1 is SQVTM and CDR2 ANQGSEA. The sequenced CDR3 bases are TGCAGCGTTGAAGTGTGGACAGGGACCGAG. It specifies CSVEVWTGTE. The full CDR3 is CSVEVWTGTEQYF.

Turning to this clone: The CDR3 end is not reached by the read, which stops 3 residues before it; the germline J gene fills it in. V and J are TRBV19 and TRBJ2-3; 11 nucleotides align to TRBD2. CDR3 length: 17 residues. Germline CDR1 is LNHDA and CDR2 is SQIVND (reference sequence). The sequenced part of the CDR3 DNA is TGTGCCAGTAGTATGTTGGTAGCGGGAGGGTACCAAGAGACG. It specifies CASSMLVAGGYQET. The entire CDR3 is CASSMLVAGGYQETQYF.

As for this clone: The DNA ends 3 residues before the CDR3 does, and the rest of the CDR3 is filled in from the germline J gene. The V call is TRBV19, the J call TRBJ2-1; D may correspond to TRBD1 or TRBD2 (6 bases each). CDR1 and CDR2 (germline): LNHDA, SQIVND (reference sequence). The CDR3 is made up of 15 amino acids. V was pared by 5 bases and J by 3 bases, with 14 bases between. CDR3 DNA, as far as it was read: TGTGCCAGTAGTTACATAGGAGGGGGCTACAATGAG. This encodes CASSYIGGGYNE. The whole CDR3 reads CASSYIGGGYNEQFF.